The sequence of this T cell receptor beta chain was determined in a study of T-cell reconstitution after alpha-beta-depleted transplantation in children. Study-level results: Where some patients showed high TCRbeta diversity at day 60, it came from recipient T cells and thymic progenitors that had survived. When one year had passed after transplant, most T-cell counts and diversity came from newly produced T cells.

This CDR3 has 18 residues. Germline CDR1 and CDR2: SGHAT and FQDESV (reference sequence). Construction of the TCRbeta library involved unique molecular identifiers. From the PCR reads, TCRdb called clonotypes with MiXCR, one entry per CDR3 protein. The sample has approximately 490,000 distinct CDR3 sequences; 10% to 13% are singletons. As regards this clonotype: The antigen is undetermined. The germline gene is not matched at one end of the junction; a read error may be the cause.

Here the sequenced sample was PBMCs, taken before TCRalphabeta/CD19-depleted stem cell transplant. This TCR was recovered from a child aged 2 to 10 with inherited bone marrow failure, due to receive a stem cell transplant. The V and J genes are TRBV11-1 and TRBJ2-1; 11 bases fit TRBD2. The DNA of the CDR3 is TGTGCCAGCAGCTTAGCCTTCCTAGCGGGAGGATTTGATGATGACCAGTTCTTC. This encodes CASSLAFLAGGFDDDQFF. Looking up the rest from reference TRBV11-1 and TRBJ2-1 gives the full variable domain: EAEVAQSPRYKITEKSQAVAFWCDPISGHATLYWYRQILGQGPELLVQFQDESVVDDSQLPKDRFSAERLKGVDSTLKIQPAELGDSAMYLCASSLAFLAGGFDDDQFFGPGTRLTVL.